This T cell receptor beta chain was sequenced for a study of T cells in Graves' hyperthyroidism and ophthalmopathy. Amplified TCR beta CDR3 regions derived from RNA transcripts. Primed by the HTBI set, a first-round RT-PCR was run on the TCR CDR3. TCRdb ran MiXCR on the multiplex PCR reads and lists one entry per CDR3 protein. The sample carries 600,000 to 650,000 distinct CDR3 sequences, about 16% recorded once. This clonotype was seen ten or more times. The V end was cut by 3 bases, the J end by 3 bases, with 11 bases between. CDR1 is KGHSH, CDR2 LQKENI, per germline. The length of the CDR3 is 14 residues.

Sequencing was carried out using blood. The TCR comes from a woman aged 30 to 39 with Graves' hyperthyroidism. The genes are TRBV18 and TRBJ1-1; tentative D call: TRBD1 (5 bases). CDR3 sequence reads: CASSPSPGDTEAFF. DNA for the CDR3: TGTGCCAGCTCACCCTCGCCGGGGGACACTGAAGCTTTCTTT.